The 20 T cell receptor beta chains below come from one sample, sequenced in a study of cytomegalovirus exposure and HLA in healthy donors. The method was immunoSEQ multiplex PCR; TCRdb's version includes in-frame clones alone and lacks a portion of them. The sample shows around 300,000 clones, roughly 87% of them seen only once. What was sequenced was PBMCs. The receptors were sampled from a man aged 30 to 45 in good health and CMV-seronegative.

CDR3 sequence (DNA): TGTGCCAGCAGCCCACCCAGGGCCCATGGCTACACCTTC. Amino acids: CASSPPRAHGYTF. The chain recombines TRBV5-4 with TRBJ1-2, with D possibly matching TRBD1 (5 bases). The CDR3 sequence is 13 residues long. V was cut by 4 bases and J by 6 bases, with 13 bases left in between. Germline-derived CDR1 and CDR2 are SGHNT and YYREEE (reference sequence).

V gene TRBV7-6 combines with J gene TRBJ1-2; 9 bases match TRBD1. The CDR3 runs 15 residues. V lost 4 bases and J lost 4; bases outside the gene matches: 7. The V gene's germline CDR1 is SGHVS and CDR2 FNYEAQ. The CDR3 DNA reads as TGTGCCAGCAGCTCCTCGGACAGGGGAGGCTATGGCTACACCTTC. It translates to CASSSSDRGGYGYTF. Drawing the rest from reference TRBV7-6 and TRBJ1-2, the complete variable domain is GAGVSQSPRYKVTKRGQDVALRCDPISGHVSLYWYRQALGQGPEFLTYFNYEAQQDKSGLPNDRFSAERPEGSISTLTIQRTEQRDSAMYRCASSSSDRGGYGYTFGSGTRLTVV.

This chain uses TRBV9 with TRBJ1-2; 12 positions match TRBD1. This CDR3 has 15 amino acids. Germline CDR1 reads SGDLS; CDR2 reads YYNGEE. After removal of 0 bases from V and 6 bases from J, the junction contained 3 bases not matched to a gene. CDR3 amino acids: CASSVGGTGGDGYTF. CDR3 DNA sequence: TGTGCCAGCAGCGTAGGTGGGACAGGGGGCGATGGCTACACCTTC.

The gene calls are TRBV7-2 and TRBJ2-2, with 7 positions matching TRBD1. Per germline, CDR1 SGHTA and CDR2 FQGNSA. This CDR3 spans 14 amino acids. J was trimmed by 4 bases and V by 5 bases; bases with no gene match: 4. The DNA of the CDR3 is TGTGCCAGCAGCCCAGGGGGTCTCACCGGGGAGCTGTTTTTT. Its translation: CASSPGGLTGELFF.

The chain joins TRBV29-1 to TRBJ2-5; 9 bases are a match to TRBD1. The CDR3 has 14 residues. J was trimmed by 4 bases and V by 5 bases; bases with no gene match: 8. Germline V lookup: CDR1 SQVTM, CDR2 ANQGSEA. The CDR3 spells CSVLPGQGGETQYF. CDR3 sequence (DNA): TGCAGCGTTCTACCGGGACAGGGAGGAGAGACCCAGTACTTC.

As DNA, the CDR3 is TGTGCCTGGAGTTTGTCAGATTCCTACGAGCAGTACTTC. It yields the protein CAWSLSDSYEQYF. The rearrangement links TRBV30 to TRBJ2-7; D is unclear. The germline V and J ends were trimmed by 2 bases and 1 base, with 9 bases remaining between them. The germline CDR1 and CDR2 sequences are GTSNPN and SVGIG (reference sequence). The CDR3 is 13 residues long.

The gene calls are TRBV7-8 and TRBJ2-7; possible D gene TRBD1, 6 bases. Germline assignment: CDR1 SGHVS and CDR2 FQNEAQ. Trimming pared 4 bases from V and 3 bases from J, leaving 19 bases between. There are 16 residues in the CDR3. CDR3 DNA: TGTGCCAGCAGCTCTCCTATGGCAGGGGTGGGCTACGAGCAGTACTTC. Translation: CASSSPMAGVGYEQYF.

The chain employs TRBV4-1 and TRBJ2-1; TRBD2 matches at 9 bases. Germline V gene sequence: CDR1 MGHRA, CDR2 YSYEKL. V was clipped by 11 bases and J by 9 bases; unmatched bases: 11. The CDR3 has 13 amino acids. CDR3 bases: TGCGCCGGTAAAGCGGGGGGAGAGGCTGAGCAGTTCTTC. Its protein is CAGKAGGEAEQFF.

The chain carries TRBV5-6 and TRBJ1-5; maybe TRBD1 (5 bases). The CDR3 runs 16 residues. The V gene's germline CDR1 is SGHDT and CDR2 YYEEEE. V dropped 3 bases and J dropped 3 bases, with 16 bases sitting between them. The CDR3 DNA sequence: TGTGCCAGCAGCTCCGCTCGTCGGACACCCAATCAGCCCCAGCATTTT. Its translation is CASSSARRTPNQPQHF. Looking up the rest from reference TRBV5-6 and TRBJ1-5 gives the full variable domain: DAGVTQSPTHLIKTRGQQVTLRCSPKSGHDTVSWYQQALGQGPQFIFQYYEEEERQRGNFPDRFSGHQFPNYSSELNVNALLLGDSALYLCASSSARRTPNQPQHFGDGTRLSIL.

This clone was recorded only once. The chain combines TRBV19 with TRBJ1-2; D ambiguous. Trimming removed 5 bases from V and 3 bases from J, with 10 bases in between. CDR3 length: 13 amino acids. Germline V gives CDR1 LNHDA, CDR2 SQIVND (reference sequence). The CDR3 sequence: CASSPGYHYGYTF. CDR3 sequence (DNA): TGTGCCAGTAGTCCCGGTTATCACTATGGCTACACCTTC.

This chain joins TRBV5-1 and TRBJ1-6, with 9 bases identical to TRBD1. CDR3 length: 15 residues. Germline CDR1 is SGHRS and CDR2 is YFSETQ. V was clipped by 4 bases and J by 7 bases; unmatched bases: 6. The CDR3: CASSGWTGDNSPLHF. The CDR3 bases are TGCGCCAGCAGCGGGTGGACAGGGGACAATTCACCCCTCCACTTT.

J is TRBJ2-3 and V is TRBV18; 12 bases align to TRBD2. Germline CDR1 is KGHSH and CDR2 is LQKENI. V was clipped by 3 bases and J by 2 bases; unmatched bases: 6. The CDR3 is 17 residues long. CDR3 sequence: CASSPPSSGGATDTQYF. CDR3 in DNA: TGTGCCAGCTCACCCCCGTCTAGCGGGGGGGCCACAGATACGCAGTATTTT.

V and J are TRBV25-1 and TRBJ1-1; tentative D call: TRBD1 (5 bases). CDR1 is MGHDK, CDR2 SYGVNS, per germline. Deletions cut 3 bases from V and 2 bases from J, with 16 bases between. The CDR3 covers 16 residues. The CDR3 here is CASSDIGGGANTEAFF. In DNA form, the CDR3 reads TGTGCCAGCAGTGATATCGGAGGAGGGGCCAACACTGAAGCTTTCTTT.

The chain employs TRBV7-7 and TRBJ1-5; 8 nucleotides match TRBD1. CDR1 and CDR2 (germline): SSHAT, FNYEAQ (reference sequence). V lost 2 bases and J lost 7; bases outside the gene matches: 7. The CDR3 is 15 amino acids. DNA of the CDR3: TGTGCCAGCAGCTTACGGACAGGGTTCGAGCAGCCCCAGCATTTT. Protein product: CASSLRTGFEQPQHF.

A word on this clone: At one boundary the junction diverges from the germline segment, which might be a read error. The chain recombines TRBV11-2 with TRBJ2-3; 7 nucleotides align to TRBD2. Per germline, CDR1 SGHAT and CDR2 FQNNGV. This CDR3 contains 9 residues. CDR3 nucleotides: TGTGCCAGCAGCTTAGTGGGAGGGTTT. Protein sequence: CASSLVGGF. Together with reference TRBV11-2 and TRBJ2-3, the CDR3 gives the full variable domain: EAGVAQSPRYKIIEKRQSVAFWCNPISGHATLYWYQQILGQGPKLLIQFQNNGVVDDSQLPKDRFSAERLKGVDSTLKIQPAKLEDSAVYLCASSLVGGFGPGTRLTVL.

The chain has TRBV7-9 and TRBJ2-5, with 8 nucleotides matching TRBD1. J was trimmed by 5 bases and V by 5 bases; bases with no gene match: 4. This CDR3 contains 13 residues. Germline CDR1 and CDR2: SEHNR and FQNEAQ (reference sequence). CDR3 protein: CASSRQGLETQYF. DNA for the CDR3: TGTGCCAGCAGCAGACAGGGGCTGGAGACCCAGTACTTC.

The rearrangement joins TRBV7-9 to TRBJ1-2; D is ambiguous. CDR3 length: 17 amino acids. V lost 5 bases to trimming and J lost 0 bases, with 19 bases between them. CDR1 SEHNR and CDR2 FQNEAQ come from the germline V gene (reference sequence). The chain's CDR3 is CASSPAGGRLPNYGYTF. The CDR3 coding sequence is TGTGCCAGCAGCCCGGCGGGCGGAAGGTTACCTAACTATGGCTACACCTTC.

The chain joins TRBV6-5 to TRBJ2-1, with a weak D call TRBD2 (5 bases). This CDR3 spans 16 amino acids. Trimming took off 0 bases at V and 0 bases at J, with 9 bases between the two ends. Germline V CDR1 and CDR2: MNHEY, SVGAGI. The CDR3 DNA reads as TGTGCCAGCAGTTACTCGAGGGTAGGCTCCTACAATGAGCAGTTCTTC. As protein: CASSYSRVGSYNEQFF.

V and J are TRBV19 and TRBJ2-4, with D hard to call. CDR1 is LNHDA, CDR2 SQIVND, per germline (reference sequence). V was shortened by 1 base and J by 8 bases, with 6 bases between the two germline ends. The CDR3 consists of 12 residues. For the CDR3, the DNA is TGTGCCAGTAGTATAGTTCAGGACATTCAGTACTTC. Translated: CASSIVQDIQYF.

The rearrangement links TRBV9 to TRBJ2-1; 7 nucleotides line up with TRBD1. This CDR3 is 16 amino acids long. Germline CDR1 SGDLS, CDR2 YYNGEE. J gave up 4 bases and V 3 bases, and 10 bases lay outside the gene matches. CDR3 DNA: TGTGCCAGCAGCGCCCAGGACAGGATGATATACAATGAGCAGTTCTTC. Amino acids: CASSAQDRMIYNEQFF. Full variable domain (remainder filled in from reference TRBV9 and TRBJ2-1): DSGVTQTPKHLITATGQRVTLRCSPRSGDLSVYWYQQSLDQGLQFLIQYYNGEERAKGNILERFSAQQFPDLHSELNLSSLELGDSALYFCASSAQDRMIYNEQFFGPGTRLTVL.